Listed below are T cell receptor beta chains from one sample, sequenced in a study of Ad26.COV2.S vaccination and SARS-CoV-2 variants. The repertoire was sequenced with immunoSEQ multiplex PCR; TCRdb's copy has only in-frame clones and lacks some. The sample has hundreds of thousands of clones; approximately 86% are singletons. Specimen: peripheral blood, collected in a trial of Ad26.COV2.S vaccine versus placebo. These receptor sequences come from a person aged 18-60 years who received the Ad26.COV2.S COVID-19 vaccine or a placebo. Both conserved end residues are part of each CDR3. D genes are given only for firm matches. Where a row states a size, it is once, few, many or the class of an expanded clone; other rows omit it.

size: NA
V: TRBV21-1
J: TRBJ1-5
D: NA
CDR3: CASSVPTSNQPQHF
DNA: TGTGCCAGCAGCGTCCCCACAAGCAATCAGCCCCAGCATTTT

size: NA
V: TRBV4-2
J: TRBJ2-7
D: NA
CDR3: CASSQDWRGAAYEQYF
DNA: TGTGCCAGCAGCCAAGATTGGCGTGGGGCGGCCTACGAGCAGTACTTC

size: NA
V: TRBV6-5
J: TRBJ2-7
D: NA
CDR3: CASGTGIFVHEQYF
DNA: TGTGCCAGCGGAACCGGGATTTTTGTACACGAGCAGTACTTC

size: NA
V: TRBV5-4
J: TRBJ1-2
D: TRBD1
CDR3: CASSRGQGHNYGYTF
DNA: TGTGCCAGCAGCCGGGGACAGGGACATAACTATGGCTACACCTTC

size: NA
V: TRBV6-5
J: TRBJ1-1
D: NA
CDR3: CASSYSNRADTEAFF
DNA: TGTGCCAGCAGTTACTCCAACAGGGCGGACACTGAAGCTTTCTTT

size: once
V: TRBV27
J: TRBJ1-1
D: NA
CDR3: CASSLRQRNTEAFF
DNA: TGTGCCAGCAGTTTACGGCAGAGGAACACTGAAGCTTTCTTT

size: NA
V: TRBV11-2
J: TRBJ2-5
D: NA
CDR3: CASSSQIQETQYF
DNA: TGTGCCAGCAGCTCACAGATTCAAGAGACCCAGTACTTC

size: NA
V: TRBV10-3
J: TRBJ1-2
D: NA
CDR3: CAISEQGSIYGYTF
DNA: TGTGCCATCAGTGAGCAGGGAAGTATCTATGGCTACACCTTC

size: NA
V: TRBV12-3/TRBV12-4
J: TRBJ2-7
D: NA
CDR3: CASSTPGYEQYF
DNA: TGTGCCAGCAGTACCCCGGGCTACGAGCAGTACTTC

size: NA
V: TRBV9
J: TRBJ2-3
D: TRBD1
CDR3: CASSAFGDRGTDTQYF
DNA: TGTGCCAGCAGCGCATTTGGGGACAGGGGTACAGATACGCAGTATTTT

size: NA
V: TRBV28
J: TRBJ1-4
D: NA
CDR3: CASSLDDRAEKLFF
DNA: TGTGCCAGCAGCCTAGACGACAGAGCTGAAAAACTGTTTTTT

size: NA
V: TRBV11-2
J: TRBJ2-2
D: TRBD1
CDR3: CASRKGQGTGELFF
DNA: TGTGCCAGCAGGAAGGGACAGGGGACCGGGGAGCTGTTTTTT

size: NA
V: TRBV6-2/TRBV6-3
J: TRBJ1-5
D: TRBD1
CDR3: CASSHAGTGVGSNQPQHF
DNA: TGTGCCAGCAGCCACGCGGGGACAGGGGTCGGTAGCAATCAGCCCCAGCATTTT

size: NA
V: TRBV24-1
J: TRBJ2-1
D: TRBD1
CDR3: CATSDSGQGAYNEQFF
DNA: TGTGCCACCAGTGATTCGGGACAGGGGGCCTACAATGAGCAGTTCTTC

size: NA
V: TRBV12-1
J: TRBJ1-3
D: NA
CDR3: CASSFAGTGTPGNTIYF
DNA: TGTGCCAGCAGCTTTGCCGGGACAGGGACCCCTGGAAACACCATATATTTT

size: NA
V: TRBV6-5
J: TRBJ1-5
D: TRBD1
CDR3: CASMTGFGQPQHF
DNA: TGTGCCAGCATGACAGGGTTTGGGCAGCCCCAGCATTTT

size: many
V: TRBV5-4
J: TRBJ2-7
D: TRBD1
CDR3: CASSSTGTYEQYF
DNA: TGTGCCAGCAGCTCGACAGGGACCTACGAGCAGTACTTC